The TCR beta chain under discussion was sequenced for a study of blood T cell repertoires in COVID-19. Study as a whole: COVID-19 samples, acute and convalescent, were from the United States, Italy and Spain. T cells, B-cell-depleted T cells, or PBMCs supplied cDNA or gDNA.

Authors' data handling: Nucleated cell number was recorded as an estimate derived from reference gene primer amplification. The data were produced by immunoSEQ multiplex PCR, yet TCRdb's version contains in-frame clones alone and is incomplete. The DNA gave D and trimming, while V, J and clone size come from that table. The table lists around 69,000 clones, about four fifths of them singletons. V gave up 6 bases and J gave up 2 bases, with 14 bases separating them. The germline CDR1 and CDR2 sequences are SGHDN and FVKESK. The length of the CDR3 is 15 residues. The sample taken for sequencing was peripheral blood. The chain combines TRBV14 with TRBJ1-5; D possibly corresponds to TRBD1 (6 bases). The origin of this receptor is a woman in her sixties or seventies with acute or convalescent COVID-19. The CDR3 sequence: CASRYKQGRNQPQHF. As DNA, the CDR3 is TGTGCCAGCAGATACAAACAGGGTCGCAATCAGCCCCAGCATTTT.